This passage covers 28 T cell receptor beta chains from one sample sequenced in a study of cytomegalovirus exposure and HLA in healthy donors. In the PCR, 60 Vbeta and 13 Jbeta primers were used. Profiled with immunoSEQ multiplex PCR; TCRdb holds only in-frame clones, not every one. The sample includes some 140,000 clones, 55% to 80% of them seen just once. The sequenced sample was PBMCs. Every receptor here comes from a woman between 40 and 50 years old in good health and CMV-seronegative.

The V call is TRBV9, the J call TRBJ2-4, with TRBD2 matching 12 bases. This CDR3 is 16 amino acids long. The V gene's germline CDR1 is SGDLS and CDR2 YYNGEE. V was pared by 4 bases and J by 1 base, with 3 bases of the junction left unmatched. CDR3 amino acids: CASSTGLAGAKNIQYF. For the CDR3, the DNA is TGTGCCAGCAGCACCGGACTAGCGGGGGCCAAAAACATTCAGTACTTC.

This clone came up once. V is TRBV7-9 and J is TRBJ2-2; TRBD1 aligns across 9 bases. The length of the CDR3 is 15 residues. Trimming at V came to 4 bases and at J to 5 bases, leaving 5 bases not matched to a gene. Germline assignment: CDR1 SEHNR and CDR2 FQNEAQ (reference sequence). The CDR3 DNA is TGTGCCAGCAGCTGGGGGACAGGGACGACCGGGGAGCTGTTTTTT. It codes for CASSWGTGTTGELFF.

The chain links TRBV30 to TRBJ1-3, with a possible D match to TRBD1 (6 bases). CDR1 GTSNPN and CDR2 SVGIG come from the germline V gene (reference sequence). This CDR3 spans 14 amino acids. Trimming left V 5 bases short and J 5 bases short, with 16 bases between. CDR3 region: CAWVPGQIRNTIYF. CDR3 nucleotide sequence: TGTGCCTGGGTCCCCGGACAGATAAGAAACACCATATATTTT.

The V gene is TRBV4-1, the J gene TRBJ1-4, with 8 bases fitting TRBD1. The trim removed 4 bases at V and 7 bases at J, leaving 8 bases unmatched. From germline, CDR1 is MGHRA and CDR2 YSYEKL. This CDR3 has 15 amino acids. The CDR3: CASSPLQGESEKLFF. In DNA, the CDR3 is TGCGCCAGCAGCCCCCTACAGGGGGAGAGTGAAAAACTGTTTTTT.

The V gene is TRBV7-9, the J gene TRBJ1-2; D unresolved. Germline V gene sequence: CDR1 SEHNR, CDR2 FQNEAQ (reference sequence). V was trimmed by 5 bases and J by 1 base, leaving 11 bases between them. The length of the CDR3 is 14 residues. CDR3 protein: CASSPPGYNYGYTF. Written as DNA, the CDR3 is TGTGCCAGCAGCCCCCCGGGGTATAACTATGGCTACACCTTC.

The J gene is TRBJ2-7, the V gene TRBV6-1; 7 nucleotides agree with TRBD2. The CDR3 extends over 13 amino acids. V lost 8 bases to trimming and J lost 7 bases; unmatched junction nucleotides: 11. Germline values: CDR1 MNHNS, CDR2 SASEGT. The CDR3 here is CASGEVWGGEQYF. CDR3 bases: TGTGCCAGCGGGGAGGTTTGGGGGGGGGAGCAGTACTTC.

This clone has just a few counts. This chain connects TRBV27 to TRBJ1-2; 8 positions match TRBD1. Trimming took 7 bases from V and 0 from J; bases not matched to a gene: 7. This CDR3 region has 15 residues. Per the germline V gene, CDR1 is MNHEY and CDR2 is SMNVEV (reference sequence). In DNA form, the CDR3 reads TGTGCCAGCATCCCTACAGGGGGGACTAACTATGGCTACACCTTC. Protein: CASIPTGGTNYGYTF.

The V call is TRBV4-1, the J call TRBJ1-6, with TRBD1 identical over 9 bases. Germline CDR1 MGHRA, CDR2 YSYEKL. V gave up 4 bases and J gave up 9 bases; unmatched junction bases: 22. The CDR3 runs to 20 residues. CDR3 nucleotide sequence: TGCGCCAGCAGCCGCACTGTCGGGACAGGGTTCGATTCGGGGTTTTCACCCCTCCACTTT. It yields the protein CASSRTVGTGFDSGFSPLHF.

J is TRBJ2-1 and V is TRBV7-2; a possible D gene is TRBD1 (6 bases). CDR1 SGHTA and CDR2 FQGNSA come from the germline V gene. This CDR3 contains 13 residues. The germline V and J ends were trimmed by 1 base and 10 bases, with 11 bases remaining between them. Here the CDR3 DNA reads TGTGCCAGCAGCTTAGTGGGGGCTCGGGAGCAGTTCTTC. It yields the protein CASSLVGAREQFF.

The rearrangement joins TRBV4-1 to TRBJ2-3; the D is unclear. The CDR3 spans 14 residues. V lost 3 bases and J 4 bases, leaving 11 bases between the germline ends. Germline CDR1 reads MGHRA; CDR2 reads YSYEKL. DNA for the CDR3: TGCGCCAGCAGCCATATCGCTAGAGCAGATACGCAGTATTTT. It is translated as CASSHIARADTQYF.

The chain combines TRBV5-1 with TRBJ1-3; tentative D call: TRBD1 (5 bases). Trimming stripped 2 bases from V and 3 bases from J, with 6 bases between. There are 13 residues in the CDR3. In germline, CDR1 is SGHRS, CDR2 YFSETQ. Here the CDR3 reads CASSFGGGNTIYF. Here the CDR3 DNA reads TGCGCCAGCAGCTTCGGGGGTGGAAACACCATATATTTT.

V gene TRBV7-2 combines with J gene TRBJ2-2; 10 bases agree with TRBD2. V gave up 2 bases and J gave up 4 bases; unmatched junction bases: 4. The CDR3 is 16 residues long. From germline, CDR1 is SGHTA and CDR2 FQGNSA. CDR3 bases: TGTGCCAGCAGCTTAATGGCTAGCGGGGGCACCGGGGAGCTGTTTTTT. Amino acids: CASSLMASGGTGELFF.

This clone was seen a few times. The chain uses TRBV6-1 and TRBJ1-2; 7 nucleotides line up with TRBD1. This CDR3 has 16 amino acids. After removal of 4 bases from V and 3 bases from J, the junction contained 11 bases not matched to a gene. Germline V CDR1 and CDR2: MNHNS, SASEGT. This chain's CDR3 is CASSATGPGGDYGYTF. As DNA, the CDR3 is TGTGCCAGCAGTGCAACCGGGCCAGGGGGAGACTATGGCTACACCTTC.

The chain uses TRBV6-5 and TRBJ2-3, with TRBD2 matching 8 bases. Germline CDR1 and CDR2: MNHEY and SVGAGI. The V segment lost 6 bases and the J segment 2 bases; nucleotides outside the gene matches: 4. The CDR3 has 14 amino acids. The CDR3 reads CASSRGGPTDTQYF. The CDR3 coding sequence is TGTGCCAGCAGCCGCGGGGGGCCCACAGATACGCAGTATTTT.

This chain connects TRBV28 to TRBJ1-5; 7 positions agree with TRBD1. Germline trimming cut 8 bases from V and 4 bases from J; bases unmatched to any gene: 5. Germline assignment: CDR1 MDHEN and CDR2 SYDVKM. The CDR3 loop spans 13 amino acids. The DNA for the CDR3 is TGTGCCAGCCGCACAGGGGAGAATCAGCCCCAGCATTTT. Its protein product is CASRTGENQPQHF.

This clone was detected only once. The chain uses TRBV19 and TRBJ2-7; D might be TRBD2 (5 bases). This CDR3 spans 13 amino acids. Germline V gene lookup returns CDR1 LNHDA and CDR2 SQIVND (reference sequence). Trimming stripped 3 bases from V and 7 bases from J, with 13 bases between. The CDR3 region has the DNA TGTGCCAGTAGTATTGCAGTCCCGGGGGAGCAGTACTTC. Protein: CASSIAVPGEQYF.

The chain links TRBV6-5 to TRBJ1-1; 10 bases map to TRBD1. With V trimmed by 6 bases and J by 5 bases, 9 bases remained unmatched. The germline gives CDR1 MNHEY, CDR2 SVGAGI. This CDR3 comprises 15 residues. Here the CDR3 reads CASRMDRGWGTEAFF. The CDR3, as DNA: TGTGCCAGCAGGATGGACAGGGGGTGGGGTACTGAAGCTTTCTTT.

This clone was detected once. V and J are TRBV5-4 and TRBJ2-2, with TRBD1 matching 9 bases. Germline CDR1 and CDR2: SGHNT and YYREEE (reference sequence). This CDR3 spans 15 amino acids. DNA for the CDR3: TGTGCAACAAAGCTTTTACAGGGGGCCGCCGGGGAGCTGTTTTTT. The encoded protein is CATKLLQGAAGELFF.

This chain joins TRBV2 and TRBJ2-1; 9 nucleotides match TRBD1. Germline CDR1 and CDR2: SNHLY and FYNNEI. The CDR3 extends over 17 amino acids. The junction had 8 bases not matched to a gene; V was cut back by 0 bases and J by 5 bases. The CDR3 sequence: CASSEAKGTGRDNEQFF. As DNA, the CDR3 is TGTGCCAGCAGTGAAGCAAAAGGGACAGGGCGAGACAATGAGCAGTTCTTC.

This rearrangement joins TRBV6-5 to TRBJ2-7, with D possibly matching TRBD1 (7 bases). CDR3 size: 11 residues. CDR1 MNHEY and CDR2 SVGAGI come from the germline V gene. V was cut by 6 bases and J by 6 bases, with 9 bases left in between. The CDR3 DNA sequence: TGTGCCAGCAGCCAGGGGGGCGAGCAGTACTTC. It codes for CASSQGGEQYF.

The chain's CDR3 is CAYSTGLAYGYTF. CDR3 nucleotides: TGTGCCTACTCGACAGGGTTGGCCTATGGCTACACCTTC. The rearrangement uses TRBV30 and TRBJ1-2; 7 bases align to TRBD1. J was trimmed by 4 bases and V by 7 bases; bases with no gene match: 9. The CDR3 has 13 amino acids. Germline assignment: CDR1 GTSNPN and CDR2 SVGIG (reference sequence).

The chain couples TRBV5-1 to TRBJ1-4; TRBD1 matches at 8 bases. This CDR3 has 14 residues. Germline CDR1 is SGHRS and CDR2 is YFSETQ. V lost 4 bases and J lost 3; bases outside the gene matches: 2. CDR3: CASSPGQANEKLFF. In DNA form, the CDR3 reads TGCGCCAGCAGCCCGGGACAGGCTAATGAAAAACTGTTTTTT. Drawing the rest from reference TRBV5-1 and TRBJ1-4, the complete variable domain is KAGVTQTPRYLIKTRGQQVTLSCSPISGHRSVSWYQQTPGQGLQFLFEYFSETQRNKGNFPGRFSGRQFSNSRSEMNVSTLELGDSALYLCASSPGQANEKLFFGSGTQLSVL.

This clone showed up just once. The V and J genes are TRBV7-9 and TRBJ2-7; possibly TRBD1 for D (5 bases). Between the trimmed V and J ends, which lost 0 bases and 2 bases, there was a span of 17 bases. The CDR3 spans 17 residues. Germline V gene data show CDR1 as SEHNR and CDR2 as FQNEAQ (reference sequence). The CDR3 is CASSLALDTRDPYEQYF. CDR3 nucleotide sequence: TGTGCCAGCAGCTTAGCGTTGGACACCCGCGACCCCTACGAGCAGTACTTC.

V gene TRBV28 combines with J gene TRBJ1-4; 11 nucleotides line up with TRBD1. The germline V gene encodes CDR1 MDHEN and CDR2 SYDVKM. The J segment lost 6 bases and the V segment lost 2 bases, leaving 2 bases of the junction unmatched. The CDR3 contains 15 residues. The CDR3 loop is CASSLGGQGDEKLFF. In nucleotides, the CDR3 is TGTGCCAGCAGTTTAGGGGGACAGGGGGATGAAAAACTGTTTTTT. The full variable domain, rest sourced from reference TRBV28 and TRBJ1-4, is DVKVTQSSRYLVKRTGEKVFLECVQDMDHENMFWYRQDPGLGLRLIYFSYDVKMKEKGDIPEGYSVSREKKERFSLILESASTNQTSMYLCASSLGGQGDEKLFFGSGTQLSVL.

This clone was observed once. CDR3 DNA: TGCGCCAGCAGCCCGGCGGCGGGGAGGCCAGATACGCAGTATTTT. It encodes CASSPAAGRPDTQYF. The chain uses TRBV5-1 and TRBJ2-3; TRBD2 is a possible D gene (6 bases). Trimming removed 4 bases from V and 4 bases from J, with 16 bases in between. Germline lookup yields CDR1 SGHRS and CDR2 YFSETQ. The CDR3 is 15 residues long.

The rearrangement links TRBV19 to TRBJ1-1; D remains ambiguous. Looked up from germline, CDR1 is LNHDA and CDR2 is SQIVND (reference sequence). The V gene lost 3 bases and the J gene lost 1 base, with 9 bases spanning the gap. The CDR3 loop spans 14 amino acids. CDR3: CASSILQKNTEAFF. DNA for the CDR3: TGTGCCAGTAGTATCCTCCAGAAGAACACTGAAGCTTTCTTT.

This chain joins TRBV14 and TRBJ2-3; perhaps TRBD2 as D (6 bases). V lost 1 base and J lost 6, with 20 bases in between. From germline, CDR1 is SGHDN and CDR2 FVKESK. The CDR3 covers 17 residues. The DNA for the CDR3 is TGTGCCAGCAGCCAAGTAGGCGGGACCTTTACCACCGATACGCAGTATTTT. Its protein is CASSQVGGTFTTDTQYF.

This clone appeared a few times. The chain uses TRBV6-5 and TRBJ1-1; D unresolved. Looked up from germline, CDR1 is MNHEY and CDR2 is SVGAGI. The germline V and J ends were trimmed by 6 bases and 1 base, with 6 bases remaining between them. CDR3 size: 12 residues. CDR3 in DNA: TGTGCCAGCAGGCGGTGGAACACTGAAGCTTTCTTT. Its protein is CASRRWNTEAFF.